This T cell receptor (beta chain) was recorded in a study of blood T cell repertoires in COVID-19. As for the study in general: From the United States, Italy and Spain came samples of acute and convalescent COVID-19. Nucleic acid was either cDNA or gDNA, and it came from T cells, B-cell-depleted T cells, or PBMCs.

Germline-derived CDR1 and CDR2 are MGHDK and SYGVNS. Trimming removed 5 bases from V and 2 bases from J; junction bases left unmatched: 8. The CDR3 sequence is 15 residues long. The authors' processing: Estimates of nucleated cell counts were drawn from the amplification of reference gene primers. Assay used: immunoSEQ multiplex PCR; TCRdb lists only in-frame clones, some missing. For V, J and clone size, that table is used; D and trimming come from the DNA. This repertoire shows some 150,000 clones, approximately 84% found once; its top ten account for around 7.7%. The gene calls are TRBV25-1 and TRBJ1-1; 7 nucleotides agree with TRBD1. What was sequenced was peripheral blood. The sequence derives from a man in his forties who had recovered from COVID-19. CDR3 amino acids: CASSYSVGGNTEAFF. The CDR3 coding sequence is TGTGCCAGCAGTTATTCGGTAGGGGGCAACACTGAAGCTTTCTTT.